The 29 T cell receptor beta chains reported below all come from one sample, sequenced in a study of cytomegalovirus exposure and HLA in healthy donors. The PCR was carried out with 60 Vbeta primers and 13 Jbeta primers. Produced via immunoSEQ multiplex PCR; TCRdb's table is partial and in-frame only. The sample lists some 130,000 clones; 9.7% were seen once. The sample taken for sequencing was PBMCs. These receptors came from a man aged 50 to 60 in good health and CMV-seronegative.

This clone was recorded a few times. The CDR3 nucleotides read TGTGCCAGCAGTGAACAGGGACAGGGCAATCAGCCCCAGCATTTT. Translating it yields CASSEQGQGNQPQHF. V is TRBV2 and J is TRBJ1-5, with 8 bases fitting TRBD1. The V and J ends lost 2 bases and 2 bases, in that order; junction bases with no gene match: 2. Per germline, CDR1 SNHLY and CDR2 FYNNEI. This CDR3 comprises 15 residues.

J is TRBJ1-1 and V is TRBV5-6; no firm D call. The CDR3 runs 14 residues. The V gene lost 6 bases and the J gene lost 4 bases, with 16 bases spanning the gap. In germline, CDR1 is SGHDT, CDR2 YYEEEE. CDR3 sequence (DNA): TGTGCCAGCACCTTCTACCCTGGCGGCACTGAAGCTTTCTTT. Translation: CASTFYPGGTEAFF.

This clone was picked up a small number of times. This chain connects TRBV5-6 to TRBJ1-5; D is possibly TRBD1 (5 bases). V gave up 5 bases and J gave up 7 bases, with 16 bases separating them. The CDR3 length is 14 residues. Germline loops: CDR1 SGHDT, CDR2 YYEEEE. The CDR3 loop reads CASSSGRVGQPQHF. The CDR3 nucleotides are TGTGCCAGCAGTTCGGGCAGGGTTGGACAGCCCCAGCATTTT.

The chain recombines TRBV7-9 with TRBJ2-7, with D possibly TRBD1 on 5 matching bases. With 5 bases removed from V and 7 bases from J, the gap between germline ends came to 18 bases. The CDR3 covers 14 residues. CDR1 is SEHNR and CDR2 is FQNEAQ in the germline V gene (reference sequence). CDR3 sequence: CASSIRGQGKEQYF. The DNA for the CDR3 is TGTGCCAGCAGCATTCGAGGACAAGGGAAGGAGCAGTACTTC.

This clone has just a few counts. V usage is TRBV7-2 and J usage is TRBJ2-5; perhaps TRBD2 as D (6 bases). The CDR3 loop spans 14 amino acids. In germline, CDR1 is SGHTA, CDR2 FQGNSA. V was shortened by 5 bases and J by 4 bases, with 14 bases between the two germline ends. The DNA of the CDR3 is TGTGCCAGCAGCGGACACGGGAGAAGAGAGACCCAGTACTTC. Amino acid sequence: CASSGHGRRETQYF.

The CDR3 reads CASSSRRGGTSGGYVETQYF. The CDR3 region has the DNA TGTGCCAGCAGCTCCCGACGAGGTGGGACTAGCGGGGGTTACGTAGAGACCCAGTACTTC. V gene TRBV7-6 combines with J gene TRBJ2-5, with 14 positions matching TRBD2. Germline V gene data show CDR1 as SGHVS and CDR2 as FNYEAQ. There are 20 residues in the CDR3. Germline trimming cut 4 bases from V and 4 bases from J; bases unmatched to any gene: 17.

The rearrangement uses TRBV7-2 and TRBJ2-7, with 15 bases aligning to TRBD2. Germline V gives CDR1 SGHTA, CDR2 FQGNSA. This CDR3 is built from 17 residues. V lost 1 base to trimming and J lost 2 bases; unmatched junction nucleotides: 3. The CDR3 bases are TGTGCCAGCAGCTTAGAAGGACTAGCGGGGGGGCCCTACGAGCAGTACTTC. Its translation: CASSLEGLAGGPYEQYF.

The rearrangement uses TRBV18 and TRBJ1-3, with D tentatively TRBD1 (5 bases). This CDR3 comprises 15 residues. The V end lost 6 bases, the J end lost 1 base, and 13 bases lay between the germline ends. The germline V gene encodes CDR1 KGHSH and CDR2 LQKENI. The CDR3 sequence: CASSIDSISGNTIYF. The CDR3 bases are TGTGCCAGCTCTATCGACAGCATTTCTGGAAACACCATATATTTT.

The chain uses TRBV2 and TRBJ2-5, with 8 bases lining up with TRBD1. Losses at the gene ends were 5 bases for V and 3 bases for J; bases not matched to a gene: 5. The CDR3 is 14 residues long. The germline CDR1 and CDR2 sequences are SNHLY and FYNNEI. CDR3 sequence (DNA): TGTGCCAGCAGTCTCGAGACAGGGGAAGAGACCCAGTACTTC. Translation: CASSLETGEETQYF. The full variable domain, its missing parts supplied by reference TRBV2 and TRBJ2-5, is EPEVTQTPSHQVTQMGQEVILRCVPISNHLYFYWYRQILGQKVEFLVSFYNNEISEKSEIFDDQFSVERPDGSNFTLKIRSTKLEDSAMYFCASSLETGEETQYFGPGTRLLVL.

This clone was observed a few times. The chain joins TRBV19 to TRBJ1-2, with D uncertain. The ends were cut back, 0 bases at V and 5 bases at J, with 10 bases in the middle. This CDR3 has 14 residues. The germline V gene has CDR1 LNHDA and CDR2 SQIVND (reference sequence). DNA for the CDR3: TGTGCCAGTAGTATAGATCACGGGGTGTATGGCTACACCTTC. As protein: CASSIDHGVYGYTF.

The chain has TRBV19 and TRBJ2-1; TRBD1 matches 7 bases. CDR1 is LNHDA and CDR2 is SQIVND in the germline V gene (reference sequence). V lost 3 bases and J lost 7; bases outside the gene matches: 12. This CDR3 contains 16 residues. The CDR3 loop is CASSIQSGQGVNEQFF. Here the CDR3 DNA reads TGTGCCAGTAGTATCCAGAGTGGGCAGGGGGTTAATGAGCAGTTCTTC.

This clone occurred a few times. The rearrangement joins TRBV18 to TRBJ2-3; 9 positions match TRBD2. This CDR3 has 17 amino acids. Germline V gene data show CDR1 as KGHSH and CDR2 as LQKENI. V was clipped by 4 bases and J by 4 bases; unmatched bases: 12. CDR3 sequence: CASSLRLADRIADTQYF. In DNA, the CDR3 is TGTGCCAGCTCACTTAGACTAGCGGATCGTATAGCAGATACGCAGTATTTT.

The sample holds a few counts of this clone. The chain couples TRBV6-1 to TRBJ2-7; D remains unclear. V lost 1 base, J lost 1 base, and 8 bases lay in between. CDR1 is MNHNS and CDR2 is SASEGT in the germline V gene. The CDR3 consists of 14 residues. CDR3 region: CASSEVAHSYEQYF. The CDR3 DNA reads TGTGCCAGCAGTGAAGTGGCACATTCCTACGAGCAGTACTTC.

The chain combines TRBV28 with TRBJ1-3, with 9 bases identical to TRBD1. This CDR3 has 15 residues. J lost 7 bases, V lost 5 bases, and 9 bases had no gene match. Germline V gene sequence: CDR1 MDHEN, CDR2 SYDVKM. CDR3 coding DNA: TGTGCCAGCAGTGCCCTGGGACAGGGTATGAACACCATATATTTT. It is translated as CASSALGQGMNTIYF.

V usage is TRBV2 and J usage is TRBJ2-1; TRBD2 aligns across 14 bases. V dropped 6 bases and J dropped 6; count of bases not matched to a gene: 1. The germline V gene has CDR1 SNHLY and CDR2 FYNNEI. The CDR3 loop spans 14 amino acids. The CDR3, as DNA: TGTGCCAGCAGGGGGACTAGCGGGGGCAATGAGCAGTTCTTC. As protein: CASRGTSGGNEQFF.

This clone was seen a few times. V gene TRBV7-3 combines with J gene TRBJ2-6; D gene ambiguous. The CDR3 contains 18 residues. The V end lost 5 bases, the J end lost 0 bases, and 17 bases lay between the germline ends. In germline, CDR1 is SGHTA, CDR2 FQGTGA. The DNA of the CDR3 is TGTGCCAGCAGCCCCAGTCCAGTATCAAGCTCTGGGGCCAACGTCCTGACTTTC. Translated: CASSPSPVSSSGANVLTF.

CDR3 nucleotides: TGTGCCAGCAGTGGACAGGGACAGCCCCAGCATTTT. Amino acids: CASSGQGQPQHF. This rearrangement joins TRBV2 to TRBJ1-5; 7 bases map to TRBD1. With V trimmed by 4 bases and J by 7 bases, 1 base remained unmatched. The length of the CDR3 is 12 residues. From germline, CDR1 is SNHLY and CDR2 FYNNEI.

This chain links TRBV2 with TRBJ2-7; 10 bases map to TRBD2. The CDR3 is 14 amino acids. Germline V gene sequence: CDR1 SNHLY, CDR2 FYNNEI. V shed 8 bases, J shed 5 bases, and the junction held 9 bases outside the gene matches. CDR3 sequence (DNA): TGTGCCAGCGTCCGGCTAGCGGGAGAACACGAGCAGTACTTC. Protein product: CASVRLAGEHEQYF.

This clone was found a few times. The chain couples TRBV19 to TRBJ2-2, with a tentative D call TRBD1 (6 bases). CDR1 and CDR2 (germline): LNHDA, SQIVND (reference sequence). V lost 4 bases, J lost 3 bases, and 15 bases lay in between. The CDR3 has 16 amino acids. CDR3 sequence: CASSTRRTADTGELFF. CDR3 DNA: TGTGCCAGTAGTACCAGGAGGACAGCAGACACCGGGGAGCTGTTTTTT.

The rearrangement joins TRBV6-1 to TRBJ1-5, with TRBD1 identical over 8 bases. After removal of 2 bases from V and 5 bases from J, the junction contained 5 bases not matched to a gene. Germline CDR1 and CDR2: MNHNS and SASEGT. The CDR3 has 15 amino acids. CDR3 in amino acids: CASSEMAGGHQPQHF. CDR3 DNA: TGTGCCAGCAGTGAAATGGCAGGGGGCCATCAGCCCCAGCATTTT.

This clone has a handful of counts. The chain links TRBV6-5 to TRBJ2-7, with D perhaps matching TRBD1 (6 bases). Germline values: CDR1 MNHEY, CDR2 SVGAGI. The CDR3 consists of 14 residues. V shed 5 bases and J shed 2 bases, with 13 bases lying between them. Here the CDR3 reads CASSIKQGPYEQYF. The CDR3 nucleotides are TGTGCCAGCAGTATTAAACAGGGCCCCTACGAGCAGTACTTC.

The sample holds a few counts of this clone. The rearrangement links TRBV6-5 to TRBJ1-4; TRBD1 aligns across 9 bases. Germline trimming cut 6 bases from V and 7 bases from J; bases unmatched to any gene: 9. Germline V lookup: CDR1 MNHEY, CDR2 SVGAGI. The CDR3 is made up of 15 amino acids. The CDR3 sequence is CASSHRGQGGEKLFF. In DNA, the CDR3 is TGTGCCAGCAGCCACCGGGGACAGGGAGGTGAAAAACTGTTTTTT.

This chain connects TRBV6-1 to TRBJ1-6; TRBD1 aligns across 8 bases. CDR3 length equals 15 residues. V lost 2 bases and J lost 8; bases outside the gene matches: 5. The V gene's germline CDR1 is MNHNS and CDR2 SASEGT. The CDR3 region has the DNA TGTGCCAGCAGTGAATTGACAGGGGCTGATTCACCCCTCCACTTT. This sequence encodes CASSELTGADSPLHF.

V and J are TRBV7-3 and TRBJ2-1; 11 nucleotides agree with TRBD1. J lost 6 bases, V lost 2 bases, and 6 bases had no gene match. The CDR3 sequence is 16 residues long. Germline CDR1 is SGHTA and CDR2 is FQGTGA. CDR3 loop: CASSLVGTGGVNEQFF. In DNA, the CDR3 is TGTGCCAGCAGCTTAGTCGGGACAGGGGGAGTCAATGAGCAGTTCTTC.

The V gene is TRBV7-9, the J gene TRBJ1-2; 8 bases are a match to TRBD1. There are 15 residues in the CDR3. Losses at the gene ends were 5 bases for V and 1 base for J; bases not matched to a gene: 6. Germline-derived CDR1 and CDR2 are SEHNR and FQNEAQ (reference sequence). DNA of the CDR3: TGTGCCAGCAGCGGGACAGGAGCTCTTAACTATGGCTACACCTTC. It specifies CASSGTGALNYGYTF.

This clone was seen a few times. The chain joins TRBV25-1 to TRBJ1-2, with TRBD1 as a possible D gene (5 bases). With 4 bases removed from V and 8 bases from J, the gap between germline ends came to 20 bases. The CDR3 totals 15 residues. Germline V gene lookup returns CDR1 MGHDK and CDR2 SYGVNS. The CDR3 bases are TGTGCCAGCAGTGGCCGAGAAGGGGTGGTCGAAGGCTACACCTTC. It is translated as CASSGREGVVEGYTF.

The CDR3 DNA reads TGTGCCAGTACGGGACAGACCCAAGAGACCCAGTACTTC. Amino acid sequence: CASTGQTQETQYF. This chain uses TRBV19 with TRBJ2-5; TRBD1 matches at 7 bases. J was trimmed by 1 base and V by 7 bases; bases with no gene match: 3. The CDR3 is made up of 13 amino acids. Per the germline V gene, CDR1 is LNHDA and CDR2 is SQIVND (reference sequence).

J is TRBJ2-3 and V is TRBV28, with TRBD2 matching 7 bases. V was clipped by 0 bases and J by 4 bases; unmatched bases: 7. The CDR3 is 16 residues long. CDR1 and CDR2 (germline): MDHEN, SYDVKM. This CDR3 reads CASSLWKGGSADTQYF. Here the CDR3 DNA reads TGTGCCAGCAGTTTATGGAAGGGCGGGAGCGCAGATACGCAGTATTTT.

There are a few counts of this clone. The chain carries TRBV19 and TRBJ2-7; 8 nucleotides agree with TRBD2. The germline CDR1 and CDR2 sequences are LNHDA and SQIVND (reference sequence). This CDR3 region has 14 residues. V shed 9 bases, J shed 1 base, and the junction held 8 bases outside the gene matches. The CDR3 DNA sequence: TGTGCCAGCCGTAGCGGGGCCCAGTCCTACGAGCAGTACTTC. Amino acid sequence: CASRSGAQSYEQYF.